The 23 T cell receptor beta chains in this list originate from one sample, sequenced in a study of identical twins. A single record per CDR3 protein comes from TCRdb applying MiXCR to the 5' RACE reads. The data contain 200,000 to 300,000 distinct CDR3 sequences, about 7.3% of them singletons. In addition, the sample was reused for a study of yellow fever vaccine responses in identical twins.

The sample comprised memory (CD45RO+) T cells sorted from blood. The source of these receptors is a woman aged 18-29 years in good health.

The chain couples TRBV7-2 to TRBJ1-1, with 7 nucleotides matching TRBD1. Trimming took 9 bases from V and 6 from J; bases not matched to a gene: 10. Germline CDR1 reads SGHTA; CDR2 reads FQGNSA. The CDR3 runs 13 residues. The CDR3 here is CASSRRQGAEAFF. The CDR3 bases are TGTGCCAGTTCCCGACGACAGGGTGCTGAAGCTTTCTTT.

The table lists this clonotype with many counts. V gene TRBV28 combines with J gene TRBJ1-5; tentative D call: TRBD1 (6 bases). The CDR3 runs to 14 residues. V was shortened by 6 bases and J by 3 bases, with 12 bases between the two germline ends. In germline, CDR1 is MDHEN, CDR2 SYDVKM. The CDR3 region has the DNA TGTGCCAGCAGCCTGGACAGCATCAATCAGCCCCAGCATTTT. Protein: CASSLDSINQPQHF.

This clonotype has ten or more counts. The V gene is TRBV3-1, the J gene TRBJ1-1; D is perhaps TRBD1 (6 bases). V was clipped by 3 bases and J by 4 bases, with 12 bases between them. The CDR3 runs 14 residues. Germline V lookup: CDR1 LGHDT, CDR2 YNNKEL (reference sequence). The CDR3 here is CASSHGGRSTEAFF. Here the CDR3 DNA reads TGTGCCAGCAGCCATGGGGGGCGCAGCACTGAAGCTTTCTTT. Full variable domain (missing parts from reference TRBV3-1 and TRBJ1-1): DTAVSQTPKYLVTQMGNDKSIKCEQNLGHDTMYWYKQDSKKFLKIMFSYNNKELIINETVPNRFSPKSPDKAHLNLHINSLELGDSAVYFCASSHGGRSTEAFFGQGTRLTVV.

This clonotype was seen ten or more times. V usage is TRBV5-1 and J usage is TRBJ1-6; tentative D call: TRBD1 (5 bases). Germline CDR1 reads SGHRS; CDR2 reads YFSETQ. The CDR3 covers 15 residues. V was clipped by 0 bases and J by 3 bases, with 7 bases between them. The CDR3 DNA sequence: TGCGCCAGCAGCTTGGGGGGCGACTATAATTCACCCCTCCACTTT. It yields the protein CASSLGGDYNSPLHF.

This clonotype was observed a few times. This rearrangement joins TRBV12-3 or TRBV12-4 to TRBJ1-3; D is possibly TRBD1 (6 bases). V lost 6 bases and J lost 2, with 17 bases in between. CDR3 length equals 16 residues. CDR3 in DNA: TGTGCCAGCAGCCTTATACAGGGCCGTCCTGGAAACACCATATATTTT. It yields the protein CASSLIQGRPGNTIYF.

J is TRBJ2-3 and V is TRBV28, with D unclear. Germline CDR1 reads MDHEN; CDR2 reads SYDVKM. CDR3 length: 13 amino acids. Trimming removed 5 bases at V and 4 bases at J, with 10 bases between. The DNA of the CDR3 is TGTGCCAGCAGTGGATCAACCCCAGATACGCAGTATTTT. Protein sequence: CASSGSTPDTQYF.

The rearrangement joins TRBV6-4 to TRBJ2-3; 7 nucleotides match TRBD2. This CDR3 has 16 amino acids. J was trimmed by 1 base and V by 3 bases; bases with no gene match: 7. Germline V CDR1 and CDR2: MRHNA, SNTAGT. The CDR3 protein is CASSEAGLGGTDTQYF. CDR3 in DNA: TGTGCCAGCAGTGAGGCCGGACTAGGGGGCACAGATACGCAGTATTTT.

This clonotype was seen repeatedly, ten times or more. The chain couples TRBV12-3 or TRBV12-4 to TRBJ1-1; tentative D call: TRBD1 (5 bases). Trimming pared 0 bases from V and 3 bases from J, leaving 11 bases between. CDR3 size: 15 residues. In DNA form, the CDR3 reads TGTGCCAGCAGTTTAGCTGGGGGGAAGGACACTGAAGCTTTCTTT. Translated: CASSLAGGKDTEAFF.

This clonotype has at least ten counts. V usage is TRBV14 and J usage is TRBJ2-3; D gene unclear. V was trimmed by 4 bases and J by 9 bases, leaving 14 bases between them. CDR1 SGHDN and CDR2 FVKESK come from the germline V gene. The CDR3 has 13 residues. The CDR3 region has the DNA TGTGCCAGCAGCCCTTTCGACGGATCAACGCAGTATTTT. It translates to CASSPFDGSTQYF.

This clonotype was seen a handful of times. The chain carries TRBV27 and TRBJ2-7; D possibly corresponds to TRBD2 (6 bases). The germline V and J ends were trimmed by 5 bases and 3 bases, with 17 bases remaining between them. There are 15 residues in the CDR3. The germline V gene has CDR1 MNHEY and CDR2 SMNVEV (reference sequence). Here the CDR3 DNA reads TGTGCCAGCAGTCTAATGATGATGGGAGGCTACGAGCAGTACTTC. Protein product: CASSLMMMGGYEQYF.

This clonotype was seen a handful of times. The rearrangement joins TRBV20-1 to TRBJ2-7, with TRBD2 matching over 14 bases. With 0 bases clipped from V and 3 bases from J, the junction kept 10 bases outside the gene matches. The length of the CDR3 is 18 residues. CDR1 is DFQATT and CDR2 is SNEGSKA in the germline V gene (reference sequence). As DNA, the CDR3 is TGCAGTGCTAGAGATCTAGGAACAGGGACTAGCGGGAGCTACGAGCAGTACTTC. Residues: CSARDLGTGTSGSYEQYF.

There are many counts of this clonotype. V gene TRBV12-3 or TRBV12-4 combines with J gene TRBJ2-3; D call uncertain. This CDR3 contains 12 residues. The germline V and J ends were trimmed by 7 bases and 9 bases, with 14 bases remaining between them. The CDR3 region is CASTTDVETQYF. Written as DNA, the CDR3 is TGTGCCAGCACCACGGACGTCGAGACGCAGTATTTT.

The rearrangement joins TRBV5-1 to TRBJ1-6; perhaps TRBD1 as D (5 bases). This CDR3 is built from 15 residues. Germline CDR1 SGHRS, CDR2 YFSETQ. Deletions cut 0 bases from V and 2 bases from J, with 6 bases between. CDR3 DNA sequence: TGCGCCAGCAGCTTGGCAGGGACCTATAATTCACCCCTCCACTTT. Protein: CASSLAGTYNSPLHF. Drawing the rest from reference TRBV5-1 and TRBJ1-6, the complete variable domain is KAGVTQTPRYLIKTRGQQVTLSCSPISGHRSVSWYQQTPGQGLQFLFEYFSETQRNKGNFPGRFSGRQFSNSRSEMNVSTLELGDSALYLCASSLAGTYNSPLHFGNGTRLTVT.

This rearrangement joins TRBV7-6 to TRBJ2-2; perhaps TRBD2 as D (7 bases). The germline V gene has CDR1 SGHVS and CDR2 FNYEAQ. This CDR3 has 15 residues. The V gene lost 5 bases and the J gene lost 0 bases, with 10 bases spanning the gap. The chain's CDR3 is CASSVRGPNTGELFF. The CDR3 DNA reads as TGTGCCAGCAGCGTGCGGGGGCCGAACACCGGGGAGCTGTTTTTT. The full variable domain, completed using reference TRBV7-6 and TRBJ2-2, is GAGVSQSPRYKVTKRGQDVALRCDPISGHVSLYWYRQALGQGPEFLTYFNYEAQQDKSGLPNDRFSAERPEGSISTLTIQRTEQRDSAMYRCASSVRGPNTGELFFGEGSRLTVL.

V is TRBV27 and J is TRBJ2-3, with 7 bases matching TRBD1. V gave up 3 bases and J gave up 6 bases; unmatched junction bases: 15. Germline V gene sequence: CDR1 MNHEY, CDR2 SMNVEV (reference sequence). The CDR3 totals 17 residues. The chain's CDR3 is CASSFRVGQPGQDTQYF. In nucleotides, the CDR3 is TGTGCCAGCAGTTTTAGAGTGGGACAGCCAGGCCAGGATACGCAGTATTTT.

This clonotype was counted only a few times. This chain uses TRBV20-1 with TRBJ2-7; 11 bases align to TRBD2. The J segment lost 2 bases and the V segment lost 6 bases, leaving 9 bases of the junction unmatched. The germline gives CDR1 DFQATT, CDR2 SNEGSKA (reference sequence). CDR3 length equals 15 residues. CDR3 in amino acids: CSAPLGSGGAYEQYV. DNA of the CDR3: TGCAGTGCCCCGCTGGGTAGCGGGGGGGCCTACGAGCAGTACGTC.

The chain links TRBV6-6 to TRBJ1-1, with a weak D call TRBD1 (5 bases). The CDR3 length is 14 residues. Looked up from germline, CDR1 is MNHNY and CDR2 is SVGAGI (reference sequence). The V and J ends lost 5 bases and 1 base respectively, with 11 bases between them. The DNA for the CDR3 is TGTGCCAGCAGTAGTCCGGGGGAGAACACTGAAGCTTTCTTT. Its protein is CASSSPGENTEAFF.

This clonotype was seen more than once but under ten times. J is TRBJ2-6 and V is TRBV15, with D hard to call. This CDR3 contains 18 residues. Trimming stripped 2 bases from V and 1 base from J, with 15 bases between. Looked up from germline, CDR1 is LNHNV and CDR2 is YYDKDF (reference sequence). The CDR3: CATSRRRLDESGANVLTF. The CDR3 DNA follows: TGTGCCACCAGCAGACGGCGGCTGGACGAATCTGGGGCCAACGTCCTGACTTTC.

CDR3 DNA sequence: TGTGCCAGCTTTGTTTTTGGGGCCAACGTCCTGACTTTC. Its translation is CASFVFGANVLTF. V usage is TRBV2 and J usage is TRBJ2-6; D uncertain. The germline gives CDR1 SNHLY, CDR2 FYNNEI. With 8 bases removed from V and 3 bases from J, the gap between germline ends came to 8 bases. CDR3 length: 13 residues.

Details on this clonotype: One base away lies a much larger clone, so this may be a sequencing read error. The CDR3 is CATSDWGQATDTQYF. CDR3 DNA: TGTGCCACCAGTGATTGGGGACAGGCCACAGATACGCAGTATTTT. This chain links TRBV24-1 with TRBJ2-3, with 8 bases aligning to TRBD1. CDR1 and CDR2 from the germline V gene are KGHDR and SFDVKD. With V trimmed by 2 bases and J by 2 bases, 2 bases remained unmatched. This CDR3 spans 15 amino acids.

This clonotype was observed at least ten times. J is TRBJ2-1 and V is TRBV20-1; D call uncertain. CDR1 DFQATT and CDR2 SNEGSKA come from the germline V gene (reference sequence). V was pared by 5 bases and J by 3 bases, with 14 bases between. This CDR3 is built from 14 residues. CDR3 sequence: CSAPPGQVYNEQFF. The CDR3 DNA sequence: TGCAGTGCTCCCCCCGGGCAGGTCTACAATGAGCAGTTCTTC.

This clonotype has more than one count but fewer than ten. The chain uses TRBV6-5 and TRBJ2-1, with D unclear. Trimming left V 2 bases short and J 7 bases short, with 21 bases between. Germline-derived CDR1 and CDR2 are MNHEY and SVGAGI. The CDR3 is 17 residues long. The CDR3 nucleotides read TGTGCCAGCAGTTACGAAGTCGTGGGGATCTTTTCTAATGAGCAGTTCTTC. Amino acids: CASSYEVVGIFSNEQFF.

The chain has TRBV3-1 and TRBJ2-2; 14 nucleotides match TRBD2. The CDR3 loop spans 18 amino acids. CDR1 is LGHDT, CDR2 YNNKEL, per germline (reference sequence). V shed 2 bases, J shed 6 bases, and the junction held 8 bases outside the gene matches. CDR3 residues: CASSQQTGLAGVAGELFF. CDR3 in DNA: TGTGCCAGCAGCCAACAGACGGGACTAGCGGGGGTAGCCGGGGAGCTGTTTTTT.